The source of this TCR beta chain is a study of blood T cells in healthy people across ages. To note about this clonotype: A junction boundary mismatches the germline segment, possibly from a read error.

Primed by a sample-barcoded 5' primer and a J-beta primer mix, a second PCR proceeded for 7 to 11 cycles. TCRdb passed the 5' RACE reads through MiXCR, listing each CDR3 protein once. The data contain some 640,000 distinct CDR3 sequences, around 48% of them singletons. Source material: blood. This TCR derives from a woman aged 60-70 years in good health.

The CDR3: CASSPTSGLANNIQYF. In DNA form, the CDR3 reads TGCGCCAGCAGCCCGACTAGCGGATTAGCCAATAACATTCAGTACTTC. This chain joins TRBV5-1 and TRBJ2-4; 9 nucleotides match TRBD2. Germline V lookup: CDR1 SGHRS, CDR2 YFSETQ. This CDR3 contains 16 residues. Full variable domain (outside the CDR3, taken from reference TRBV5-1 and TRBJ2-4): KAGVTQTPRYLIKTRGQQVTLSCSPISGHRSVSWYQQTPGQGLQFLFEYFSETQRNKGNFPGRFSGRQFSNSRSEMNVSTLELGDSALYLCASSPTSGLANNIQYFGAGTRLSVL.